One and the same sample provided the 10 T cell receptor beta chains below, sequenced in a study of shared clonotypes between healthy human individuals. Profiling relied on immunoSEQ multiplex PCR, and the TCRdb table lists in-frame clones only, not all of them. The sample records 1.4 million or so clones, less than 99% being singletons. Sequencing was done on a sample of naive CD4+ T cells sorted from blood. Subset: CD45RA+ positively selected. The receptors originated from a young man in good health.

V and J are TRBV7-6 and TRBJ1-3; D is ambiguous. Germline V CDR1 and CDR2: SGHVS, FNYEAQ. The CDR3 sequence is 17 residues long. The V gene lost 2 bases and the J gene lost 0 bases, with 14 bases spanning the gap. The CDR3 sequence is CASSLFSRSTSGNTIYF. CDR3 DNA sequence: TGTGCCAGCAGCTTATTCTCGCGAAGTACCTCTGGAAACACCATATATTTT.

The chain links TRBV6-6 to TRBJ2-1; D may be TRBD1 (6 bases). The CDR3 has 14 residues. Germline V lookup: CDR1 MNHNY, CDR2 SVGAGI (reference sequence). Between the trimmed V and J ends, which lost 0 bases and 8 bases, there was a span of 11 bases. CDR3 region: CASSYSPEGDEQFF. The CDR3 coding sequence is TGTGCCAGCAGTTACTCTCCCGAGGGGGATGAGCAGTTCTTC.

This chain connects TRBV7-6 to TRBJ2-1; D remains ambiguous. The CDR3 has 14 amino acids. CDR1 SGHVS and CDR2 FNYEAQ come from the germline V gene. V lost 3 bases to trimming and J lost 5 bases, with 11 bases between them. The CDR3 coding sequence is TGTGCCAGCAGCTTGAACCCCGTGGACAATGAGCAGTTCTTC. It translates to CASSLNPVDNEQFF.

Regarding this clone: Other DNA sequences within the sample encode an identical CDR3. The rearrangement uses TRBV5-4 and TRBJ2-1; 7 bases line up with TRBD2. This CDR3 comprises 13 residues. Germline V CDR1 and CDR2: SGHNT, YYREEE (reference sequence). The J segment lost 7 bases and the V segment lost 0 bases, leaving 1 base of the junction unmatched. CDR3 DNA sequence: TGTGCCAGCAGCTTGGGTAGCGGGAATGAGCAGTTCTTC. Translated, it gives CASSLGSGNEQFF.

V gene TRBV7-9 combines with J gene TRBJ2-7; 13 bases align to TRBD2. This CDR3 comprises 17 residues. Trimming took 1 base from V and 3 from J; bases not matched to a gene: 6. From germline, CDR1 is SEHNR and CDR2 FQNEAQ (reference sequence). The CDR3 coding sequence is TGTGCCAGCAGCTTAGGGGAACTAGCGGGAGGGAACTACGAGCAGTACTTC. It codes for CASSLGELAGGNYEQYF.

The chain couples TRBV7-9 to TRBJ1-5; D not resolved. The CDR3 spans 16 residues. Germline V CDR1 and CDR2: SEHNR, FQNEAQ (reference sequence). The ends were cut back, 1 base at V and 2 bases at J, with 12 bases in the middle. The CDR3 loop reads CASSLGYRERNQPQHF. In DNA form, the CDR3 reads TGTGCCAGCAGCTTAGGATATCGGGAGCGCAATCAGCCCCAGCATTTT. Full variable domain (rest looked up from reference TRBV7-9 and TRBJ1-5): DTGVSQNPRHKITKRGQNVTFRCDPISEHNRLYWYRQTLGQGPEFLTYFQNEAQLEKSRLLSDRFSAERPKGSFSTLEIQRTEQGDSAMYLCASSLGYRERNQPQHFGDGTRLSIL.

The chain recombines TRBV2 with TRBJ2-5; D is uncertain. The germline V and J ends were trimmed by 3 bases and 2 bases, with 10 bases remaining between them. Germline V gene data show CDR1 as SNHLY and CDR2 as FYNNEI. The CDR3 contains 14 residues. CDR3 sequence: CASSDWRSQETQYF. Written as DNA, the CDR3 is TGTGCCAGCAGTGATTGGCGGTCACAAGAGACCCAGTACTTC.

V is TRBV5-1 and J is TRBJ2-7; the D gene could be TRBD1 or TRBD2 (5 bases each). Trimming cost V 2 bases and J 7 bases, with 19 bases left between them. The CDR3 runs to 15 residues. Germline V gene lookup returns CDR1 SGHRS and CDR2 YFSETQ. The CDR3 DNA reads TGCGCCAGCAGCTTAACAGGCCCAACTAGAGTGGAGCAGTACTTC. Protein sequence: CASSLTGPTRVEQYF.

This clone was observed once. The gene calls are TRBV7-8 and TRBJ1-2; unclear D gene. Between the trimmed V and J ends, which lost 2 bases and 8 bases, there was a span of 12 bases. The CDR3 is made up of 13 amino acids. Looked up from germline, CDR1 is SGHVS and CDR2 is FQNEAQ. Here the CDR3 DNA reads TGTGCCAGCAGCTTATACCGGGGAGAGGGCTACACCTTC. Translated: CASSLYRGEGYTF.

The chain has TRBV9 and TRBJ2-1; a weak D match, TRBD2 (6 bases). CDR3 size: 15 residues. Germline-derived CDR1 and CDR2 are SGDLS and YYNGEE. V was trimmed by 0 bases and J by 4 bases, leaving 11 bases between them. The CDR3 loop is CASSVAGDVYNEQFF. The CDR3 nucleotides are TGTGCCAGCAGCGTAGCGGGGGACGTTTACAATGAGCAGTTCTTC.